Sequencing of this TCR beta chain was carried out in a study of shared clonotypes between healthy human individuals. The repertoire was sequenced with immunoSEQ multiplex PCR; TCRdb's copy has only in-frame clones and lacks some. The table includes approximately 2,000,000 clones, around 93% detected once. The J segment lost 5 bases and the V segment lost 3 bases, leaving 16 bases of the junction unmatched. The CDR3 runs 17 residues. Germline V gene data show CDR1 as SGDLS and CDR2 as YYNGEE. This clonotype was obtained from a man aged 18 to 30 in good health. Some clones in this sample may be carry-over from other donors' samples. Sequenced sample: naive CD4+ T cells from PBMCs. Subset specified: CD45RA+ positively selected. This chain uses TRBV9 with TRBJ2-5, with 7 bases matching TRBD2. The CDR3 here is CASSAKLGKGGSETQYF. DNA of the CDR3: TGTGCCAGCAGCGCTAAACTAGGAAAGGGCGGGAGTGAGACCCAGTACTTC.